This TCR beta chain comes out of a study of blood T cell repertoires in COVID-19. Study background: COVID-19 samples, acute and convalescent, were from the United States, Italy and Spain. T cells, B-cell-depleted T cells, or PBMCs supplied cDNA or gDNA.

In the authors' methods: Counts of nucleated cells, estimated from reference gene primer amplification, were obtained. Produced via immunoSEQ multiplex PCR; TCRdb's table is partial and in-frame only. The V and J calls and clone size were taken over from that table, and D and trimming were inferred from the DNA. The data hold 65,000 to 70,000 clones, with 80% to 90% observed a single time. The CDR3 runs to 15 residues. Germline V CDR1 and CDR2: MGHRA, YSYEKL. J lost 5 bases, V lost 2 bases, and 2 bases had no gene match. V is TRBV4-1 and J is TRBJ1-6; 8 bases line up with TRBD1. This TCR derives from a human donor in a cohort sampled during active COVID-19. Input material: peripheral blood. CDR3 region: CASSQRGQDNSPLHF. In nucleotides, the CDR3 is TGCGCCAGCAGCCAAAGGGGACAGGATAATTCACCCCTCCACTTT.